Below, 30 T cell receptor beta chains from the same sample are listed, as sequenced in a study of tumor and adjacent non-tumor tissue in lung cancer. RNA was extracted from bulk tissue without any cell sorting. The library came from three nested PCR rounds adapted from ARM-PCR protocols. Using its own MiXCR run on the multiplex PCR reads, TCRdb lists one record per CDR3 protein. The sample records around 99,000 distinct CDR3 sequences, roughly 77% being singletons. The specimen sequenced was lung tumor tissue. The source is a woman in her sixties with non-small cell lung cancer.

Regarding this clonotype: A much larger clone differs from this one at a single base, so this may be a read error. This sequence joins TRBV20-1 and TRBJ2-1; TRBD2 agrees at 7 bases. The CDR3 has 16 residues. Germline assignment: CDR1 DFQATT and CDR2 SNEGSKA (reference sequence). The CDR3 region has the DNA TGCAGTGCTAGCCCTGCCCATTCTAGCGGCTACAATGAGCAGCTCTTC. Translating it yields CSASPAHSSGYNEQLF.

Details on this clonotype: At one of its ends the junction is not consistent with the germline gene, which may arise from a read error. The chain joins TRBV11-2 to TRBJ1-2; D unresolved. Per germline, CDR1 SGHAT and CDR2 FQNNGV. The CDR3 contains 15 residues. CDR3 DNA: TGTGCCAGCAACTTAGGAATAGGATTTAACTATGGCTACACCTTC. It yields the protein CASNLGIGFNYGYTF.

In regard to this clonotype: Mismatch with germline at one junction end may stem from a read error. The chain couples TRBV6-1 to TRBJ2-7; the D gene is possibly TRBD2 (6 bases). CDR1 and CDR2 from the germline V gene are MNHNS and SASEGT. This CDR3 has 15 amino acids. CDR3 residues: CAISEASAGRLEQYF. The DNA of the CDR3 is TGTGCCATCAGTGAGGCTAGCGCCGGGAGATTGGAACAGTACTTC.

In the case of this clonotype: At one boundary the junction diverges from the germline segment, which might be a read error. The DNA for the CDR3 is TGCACCAGTAGCGTACGAATTGACGAAAAACTGTTTTTT. This translates into CTSSVRIDEKLFF. The V and J genes are TRBV5-1 and TRBJ1-4; D is unclear. CDR1 is SGHRS and CDR2 is YFSETQ in the germline V gene. The CDR3 loop spans 13 amino acids. Based on the CDR3 plus reference TRBV5-1 and TRBJ1-4, the full variable domain is KAGVTQTPRYLIKTRGQQVTLSCSPISGHRSVSWYQQTPGQGLQFLFEYFSETQRNKGNFPGRFSGRQFSNSRSEMNVSTLELGDSALYLCTSSVRIDEKLFFGSGTQLSVL.

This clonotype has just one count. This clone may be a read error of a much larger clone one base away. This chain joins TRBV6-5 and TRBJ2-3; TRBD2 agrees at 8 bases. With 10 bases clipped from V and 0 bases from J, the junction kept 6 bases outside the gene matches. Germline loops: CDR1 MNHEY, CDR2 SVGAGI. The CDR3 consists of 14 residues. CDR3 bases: TGTGCCAACAGGAGCGGGGGAAGCACAGATACGCAGTATTTT. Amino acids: CANRSGGSTDTQYF.

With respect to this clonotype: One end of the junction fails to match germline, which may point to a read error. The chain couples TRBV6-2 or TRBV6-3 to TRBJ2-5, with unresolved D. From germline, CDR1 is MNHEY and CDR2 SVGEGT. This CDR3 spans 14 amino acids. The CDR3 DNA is TGTACCAGCAGTCGAAGTACCCAACAAGAGACCCAGTACTTC. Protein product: CTSSRSTQQETQYF.

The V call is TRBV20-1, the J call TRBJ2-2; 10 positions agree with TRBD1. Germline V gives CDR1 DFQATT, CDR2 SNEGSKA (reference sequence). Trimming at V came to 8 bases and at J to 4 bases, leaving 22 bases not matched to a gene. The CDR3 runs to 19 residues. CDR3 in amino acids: CSTLPGGQGRGSITGELFF. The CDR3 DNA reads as TGCAGTACTCTCCCCGGGGGACAGGGGAGGGGATCGATCACCGGGGAGCTGTTTTTT.

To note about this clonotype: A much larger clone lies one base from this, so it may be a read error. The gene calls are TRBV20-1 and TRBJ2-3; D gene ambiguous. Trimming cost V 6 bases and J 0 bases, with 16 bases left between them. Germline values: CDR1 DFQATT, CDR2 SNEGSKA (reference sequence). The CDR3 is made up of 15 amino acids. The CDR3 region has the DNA TGCAGTGCCCACCCGTGGACCACTAGCACAGATACGCAGTATTTT. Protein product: CSAHPWTTSTDTQYF.

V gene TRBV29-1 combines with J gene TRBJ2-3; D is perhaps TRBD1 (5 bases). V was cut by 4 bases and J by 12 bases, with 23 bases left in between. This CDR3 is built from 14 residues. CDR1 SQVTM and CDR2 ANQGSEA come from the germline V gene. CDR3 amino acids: CSVAGLDGTETQYF. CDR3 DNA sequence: TGCAGCGTTGCAGGGCTGGATGGCACAGAAACTCAGTATTTT.

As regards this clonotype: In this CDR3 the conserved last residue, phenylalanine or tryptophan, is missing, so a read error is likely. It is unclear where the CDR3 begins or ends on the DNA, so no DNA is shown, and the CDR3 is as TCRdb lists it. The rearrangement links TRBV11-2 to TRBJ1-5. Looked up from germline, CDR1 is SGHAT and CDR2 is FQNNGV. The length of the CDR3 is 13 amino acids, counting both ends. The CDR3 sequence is CASSLEYNQPHHI.

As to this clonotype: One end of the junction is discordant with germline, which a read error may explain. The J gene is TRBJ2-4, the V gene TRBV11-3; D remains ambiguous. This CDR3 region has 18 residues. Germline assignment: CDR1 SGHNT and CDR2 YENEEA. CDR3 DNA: TGTGTCAACAGCTTAGAAGGCCAGGCTATTAGCCCCAATAACATTCAGTACTTC. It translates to CVNSLEGQAISPNNIQYF.

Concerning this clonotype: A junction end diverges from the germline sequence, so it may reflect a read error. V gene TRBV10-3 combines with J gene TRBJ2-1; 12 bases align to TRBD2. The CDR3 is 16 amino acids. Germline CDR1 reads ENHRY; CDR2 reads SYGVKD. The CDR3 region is CAIIFGTSGRYNERLF. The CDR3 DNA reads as TGTGCCATCATTTTCGGGACTAGCGGGCGATACAATGAGCGGCTCTTC.

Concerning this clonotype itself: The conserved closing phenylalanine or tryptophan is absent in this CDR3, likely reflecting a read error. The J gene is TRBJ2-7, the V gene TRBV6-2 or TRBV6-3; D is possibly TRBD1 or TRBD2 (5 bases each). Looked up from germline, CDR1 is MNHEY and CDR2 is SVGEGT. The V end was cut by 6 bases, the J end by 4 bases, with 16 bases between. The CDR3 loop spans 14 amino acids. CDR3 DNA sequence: TGTGCCAGCAGGAGAGGACGGGGACCTTACGAGCAGTACCCC. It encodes CASRRGRGPYEQYP.

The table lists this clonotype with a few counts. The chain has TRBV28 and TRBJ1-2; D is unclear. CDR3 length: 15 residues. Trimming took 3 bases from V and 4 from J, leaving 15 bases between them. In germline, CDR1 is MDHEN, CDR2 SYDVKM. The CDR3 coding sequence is TGTGCCAGCAGTTTTGGTACAGTCGCCTTCTATGGCTACACCTTC. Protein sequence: CASSFGTVAFYGYTF.

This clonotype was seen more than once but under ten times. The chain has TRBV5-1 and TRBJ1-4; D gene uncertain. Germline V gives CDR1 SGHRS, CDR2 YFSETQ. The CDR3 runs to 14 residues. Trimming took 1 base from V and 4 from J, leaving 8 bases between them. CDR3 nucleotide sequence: TGCGCCAGCAGCTTGCGGGCGGATAATGAAAAACTGTTTTTT. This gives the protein CASSLRADNEKLFF.

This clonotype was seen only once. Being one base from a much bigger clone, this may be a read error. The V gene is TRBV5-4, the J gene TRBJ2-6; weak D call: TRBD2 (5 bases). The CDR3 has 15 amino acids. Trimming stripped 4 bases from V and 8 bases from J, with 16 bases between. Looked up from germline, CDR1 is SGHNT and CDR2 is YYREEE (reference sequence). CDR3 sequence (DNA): TGTGCCAGCAGCGCCGGGTCGTCGGGGACCAACGTCCTGACTTTC. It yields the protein CASSAGSSGTNVLTF. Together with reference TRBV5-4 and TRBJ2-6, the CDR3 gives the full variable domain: ETGVTQSPTHLIKTRGQQVTLRCSSQSGHNTVSWYQQALGQGPQFIFQYYREEENGRGNFPPRFSGLQFPNYSSELNVNALELDDSALYLCASSAGSSGTNVLTFGAGSRLTVL.

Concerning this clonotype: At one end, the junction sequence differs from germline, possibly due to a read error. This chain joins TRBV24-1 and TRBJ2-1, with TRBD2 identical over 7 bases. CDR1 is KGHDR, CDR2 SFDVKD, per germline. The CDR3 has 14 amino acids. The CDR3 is CATHSGLGYNQQFF. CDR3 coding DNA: TGTGCCACCCATAGCGGGTTAGGTTACAATCAGCAGTTCTTC.

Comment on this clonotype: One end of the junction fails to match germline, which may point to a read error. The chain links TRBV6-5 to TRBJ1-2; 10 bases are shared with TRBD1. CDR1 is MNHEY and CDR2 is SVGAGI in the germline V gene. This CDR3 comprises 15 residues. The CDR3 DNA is TGTACCAGAAGTTCTAATTTCGACAGGGGGCATGGCTACACCTTC. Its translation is CTRSSNFDRGHGYTF.

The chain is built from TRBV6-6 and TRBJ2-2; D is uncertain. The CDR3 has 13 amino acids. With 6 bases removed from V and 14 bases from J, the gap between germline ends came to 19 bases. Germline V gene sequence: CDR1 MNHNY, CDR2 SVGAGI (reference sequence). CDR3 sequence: CASRTPNTEELFF. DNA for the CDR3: TGTGCCAGCAGGACCCCAAACACCGAGGAACTGTTTTTT.

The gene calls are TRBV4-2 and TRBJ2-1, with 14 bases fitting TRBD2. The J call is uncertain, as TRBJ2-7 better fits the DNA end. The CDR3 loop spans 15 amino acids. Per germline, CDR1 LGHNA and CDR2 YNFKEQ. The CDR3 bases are TGTGCCAGCAGCCTGACTAGCGGGGGGGGCAATGAGCAGTACTTC. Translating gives CASSLTSGGGNEQYF.

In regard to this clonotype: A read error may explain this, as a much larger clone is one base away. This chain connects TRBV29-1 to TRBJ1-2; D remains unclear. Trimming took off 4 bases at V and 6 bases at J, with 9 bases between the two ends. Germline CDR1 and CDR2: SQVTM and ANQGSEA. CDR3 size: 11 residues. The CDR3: CSVVQSDGYTF. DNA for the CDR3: TGCAGCGTTGTCCAGAGTGATGGCTACACCTTC.

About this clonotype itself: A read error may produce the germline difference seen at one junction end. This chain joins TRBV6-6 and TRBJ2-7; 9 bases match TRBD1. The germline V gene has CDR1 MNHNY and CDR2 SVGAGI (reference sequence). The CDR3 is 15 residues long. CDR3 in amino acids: CASSHQTGGGYEQYF. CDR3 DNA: TGTGCCAGCAGTCACCAGACAGGGGGAGGATACGAGCAATACTTC.

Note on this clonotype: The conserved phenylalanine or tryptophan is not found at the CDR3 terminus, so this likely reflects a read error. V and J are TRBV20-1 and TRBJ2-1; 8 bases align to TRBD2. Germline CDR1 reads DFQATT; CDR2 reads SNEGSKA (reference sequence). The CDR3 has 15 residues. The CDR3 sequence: CRATTPGLGGHEQFL. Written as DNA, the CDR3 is TGCAGAGCTACGACCCCGGGACTAGGGGGGCATGAGCAGTTCTTA.

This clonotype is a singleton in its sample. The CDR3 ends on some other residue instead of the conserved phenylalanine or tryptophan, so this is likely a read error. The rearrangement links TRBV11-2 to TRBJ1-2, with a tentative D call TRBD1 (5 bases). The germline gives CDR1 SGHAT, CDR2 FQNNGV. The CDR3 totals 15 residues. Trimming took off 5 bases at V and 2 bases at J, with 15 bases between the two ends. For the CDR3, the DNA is TGTGCCAGCAGCCCTTACCTCCGGGGCAACTATGGCTACACCTCC. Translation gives CASSPYLRGNYGYTS.

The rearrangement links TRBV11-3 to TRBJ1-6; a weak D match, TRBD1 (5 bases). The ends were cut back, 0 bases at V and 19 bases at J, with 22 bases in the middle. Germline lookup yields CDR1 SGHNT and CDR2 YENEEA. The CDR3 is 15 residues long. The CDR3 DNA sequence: TGTGCCAGCAGCTTAGAAGACAGATATAATCCACCCACTCACTTT. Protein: CASSLEDRYNPPTHF.

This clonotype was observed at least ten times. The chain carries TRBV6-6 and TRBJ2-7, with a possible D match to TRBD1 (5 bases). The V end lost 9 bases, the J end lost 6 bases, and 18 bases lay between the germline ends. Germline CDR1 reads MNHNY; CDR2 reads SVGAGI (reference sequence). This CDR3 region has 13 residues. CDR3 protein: CASKRGRVFEQYF. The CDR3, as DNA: TGTGCCAGTAAACGAGGCAGGGTCTTCGAGCAGTACTTC.

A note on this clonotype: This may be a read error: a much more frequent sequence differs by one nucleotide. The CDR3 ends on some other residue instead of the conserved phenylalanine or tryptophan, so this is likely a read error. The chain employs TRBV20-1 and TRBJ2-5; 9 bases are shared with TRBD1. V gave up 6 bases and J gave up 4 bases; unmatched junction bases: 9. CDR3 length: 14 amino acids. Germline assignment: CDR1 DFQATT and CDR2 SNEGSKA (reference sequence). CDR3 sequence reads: CSALDRGGPETQYL. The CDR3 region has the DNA TGCAGTGCCTTGGACAGGGGAGGGCCAGAGACCCAGTACTTA.

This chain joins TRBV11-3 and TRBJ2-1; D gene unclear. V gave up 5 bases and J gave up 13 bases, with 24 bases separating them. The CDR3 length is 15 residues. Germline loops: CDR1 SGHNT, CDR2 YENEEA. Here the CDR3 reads CASSVLELPTNYQFF. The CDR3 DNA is TGTGCCAGCAGCGTTTTGGAACTACCAACAAATTACCAGTTCTTC.

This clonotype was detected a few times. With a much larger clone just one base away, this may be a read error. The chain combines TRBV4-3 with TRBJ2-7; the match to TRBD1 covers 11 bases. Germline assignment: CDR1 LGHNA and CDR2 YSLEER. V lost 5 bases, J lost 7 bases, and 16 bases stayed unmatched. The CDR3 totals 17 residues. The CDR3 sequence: CASSGRIPGQGVGEQYF. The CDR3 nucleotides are TGCGCCAGCAGCGGACGCATTCCGGGACAGGGGGTCGGTGAGCAGTACTTC.

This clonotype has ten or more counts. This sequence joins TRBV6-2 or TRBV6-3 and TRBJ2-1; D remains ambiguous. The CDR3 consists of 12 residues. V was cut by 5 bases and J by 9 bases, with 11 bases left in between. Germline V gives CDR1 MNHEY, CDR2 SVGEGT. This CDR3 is CASSNPSVEQFF. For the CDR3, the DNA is TGTGCCAGCAGTAACCCTTCCGTTGAGCAGTTCTTC.